What follows are 27 T cell receptor beta chains derived from one specimen sequenced in a study of early T cells in non-severe SARS-CoV-2 infection. TCRdb re-called the 5' RACE reads with MiXCR, one entry per CDR3 protein. The sample has 77,000 or so distinct CDR3 sequences; roughly 15% are singletons. The sequences come from whole blood, collected at baseline. Receptor source: an adult who was a healthcare worker with PCR-confirmed SARS-CoV-2 infection or an uninfected control (not recorded which).

This clonotype occurred many times. The rearrangement links TRBV2 to TRBJ2-1; D not certain. Per germline, CDR1 SNHLY and CDR2 FYNNEI. The CDR3 has 16 amino acids. V was clipped by 3 bases and J by 5 bases, with 17 bases between them. CDR3 in amino acids: CASSDYSYLEDNEQFF. The CDR3 DNA sequence: TGTGCCAGCAGTGATTACAGCTACCTCGAGGACAATGAGCAGTTCTTC.

This clonotype showed up many times. The chain uses TRBV7-8 and TRBJ2-2, with TRBD2 identical over 8 bases. Germline CDR1 SGHVS, CDR2 FQNEAQ. The CDR3 has 17 amino acids. V shed 4 bases, J shed 4 bases, and the junction held 11 bases outside the gene matches. CDR3 protein: CASSSKVATSGTGELFF. As DNA, the CDR3 is TGTGCCAGCAGCTCAAAGGTAGCAACTAGCGGCACCGGGGAGCTGTTTTTT.

The rearrangement uses TRBV7-2 and TRBJ2-2; a weak D match, TRBD2 (5 bases). Trimming pared 6 bases from V and 4 bases from J, leaving 18 bases between. This CDR3 is 16 amino acids long. Germline-derived CDR1 and CDR2 are SGHTA and FQGNSA. CDR3: CASRFSGVLSTGELFF. DNA of the CDR3: TGTGCCAGCAGGTTTTCCGGGGTCCTGAGCACCGGGGAGCTGTTTTTT.

This clonotype was recorded at least ten times. The chain combines TRBV28 with TRBJ2-2; the D is unclear. This CDR3 has 13 residues. CDR1 and CDR2 from the germline V gene are MDHEN and SYDVKM. The V gene lost 6 bases and the J gene lost 5 bases, with 10 bases spanning the gap. The CDR3 spells CASSLVGTGELFF. CDR3 nucleotide sequence: TGTGCCAGCAGCTTAGTGGGGACCGGGGAGCTGTTTTTT.

This clonotype has at least ten counts. The chain carries TRBV29-1 and TRBJ1-1; tentative D call: TRBD1 (5 bases). The CDR3 has 14 amino acids. CDR1 and CDR2 from the germline V gene are SQVTM and ANQGSEA. The V and J ends lost 6 bases and 2 bases respectively, with 16 bases between them. The DNA of the CDR3 is TGCAGCGTCGCCTTATCAACAGGAAACACTGAAGCTTTCTTT. Encoded protein: CSVALSTGNTEAFF.

The rearrangement joins TRBV14 to TRBJ2-1; 7 bases map to TRBD2. CDR1 and CDR2 (germline): SGHDN, FVKESK. The length of the CDR3 is 13 residues. Losses at the gene ends were 8 bases for V and 8 bases for J; bases not matched to a gene: 9. Here the CDR3 reads CASRIYGGYEQFF. The CDR3 DNA reads as TGTGCCAGCCGAATTTACGGGGGGTATGAGCAGTTCTTC. Full variable domain (missing parts from reference TRBV14 and TRBJ2-1): EAGVTQFPSHSVIEKGQTVTLRCDPISGHDNLYWYRRVMGKEIKFLLHFVKESKQDESGMPNNRFLAERTGGTYSTLKVQPAELEDSGVYFCASRIYGGYEQFFGPGTRLTVL.

This chain uses TRBV27 with TRBJ1-1; D remains ambiguous. V shed 3 bases and J shed 0 bases, with 17 bases lying between them. Germline V gene data show CDR1 as MNHEY and CDR2 as SMNVEV (reference sequence). The CDR3 is made up of 17 amino acids. The CDR3 sequence: CASSFSPFSLMNTEAFF. The CDR3 DNA follows: TGTGCCAGCAGTTTCTCTCCCTTTAGTCTGATGAACACTGAAGCTTTCTTT.

In this sample, this clonotype turned up a few times. V usage is TRBV20-1 and J usage is TRBJ2-5; TRBD2 agrees at 7 bases. Trimming removed 0 bases from V and 4 bases from J; junction bases left unmatched: 8. This CDR3 has 15 residues. Germline values: CDR1 DFQATT, CDR2 SNEGSKA (reference sequence). CDR3 loop: CSARDLGREGETQYF. CDR3 in DNA: TGCAGTGCTAGAGATTTAGGGAGGGAGGGAGAGACCCAGTACTTC.

This clonotype was counted at least ten times. The genes are TRBV9 and TRBJ2-7; 12 bases align to TRBD1. There are 15 residues in the CDR3. V was clipped by 2 bases and J by 1 base; unmatched bases: 1. Looked up from germline, CDR1 is SGDLS and CDR2 is YYNGEE. CDR3 protein: CASSVGQGASYEQYF. The CDR3, as DNA: TGTGCCAGCAGCGTGGGACAGGGGGCATCCTACGAGCAGTACTTC. The full variable domain, with the rest looked up from reference TRBV9 and TRBJ2-7, is DSGVTQTPKHLITATGQRVTLRCSPRSGDLSVYWYQQSLDQGLQFLIQYYNGEERAKGNILERFSAQQFPDLHSELNLSSLELGDSALYFCASSVGQGASYEQYFGPGTRLTVT.

The rearrangement joins TRBV18 to TRBJ1-6; weak D call: TRBD1 (5 bases). The CDR3 has 14 residues. Germline V gene sequence: CDR1 KGHSH, CDR2 LQKENI. V was cut by 6 bases and J by 5 bases, with 11 bases left in between. CDR3 protein: CASSRDGDNSPLHF. In DNA, the CDR3 is TGTGCCAGCTCCCGGGACGGAGATAATTCACCCCTCCACTTT.

This clonotype has only a few counts. This rearrangement joins TRBV2 to TRBJ2-1; 7 bases match TRBD2. Trimming cost V 5 bases and J 1 base; bases outside gene matches: 5. CDR1 and CDR2 from the germline V gene are SNHLY and FYNNEI. The CDR3 sequence is 15 residues long. The CDR3 is CASSPSGGSYNEQFF. Here the CDR3 DNA reads TGTGCCAGCAGTCCTAGCGGAGGATCCTACAATGAGCAGTTCTTC.

This clonotype has ten or more counts. V gene TRBV2 combines with J gene TRBJ2-7, with 7 bases fitting TRBD1. CDR1 SNHLY and CDR2 FYNNEI come from the germline V gene. The V segment lost 3 bases and the J segment 4 bases; nucleotides outside the gene matches: 6. CDR3 length: 14 amino acids. CDR3 region: CASSDQPQGYEQYF. CDR3 DNA sequence: TGTGCCAGCAGTGACCAGCCACAGGGGTACGAGCAGTACTTC.

This clonotype was picked up many times. The genes are TRBV7-3 and TRBJ2-1, with 13 bases aligning to TRBD2. The CDR3 length is 16 residues. The germline CDR1 and CDR2 sequences are SGHTA and FQGTGA. V shed 4 bases and J 5 bases; nucleotides not matched to a gene: 5. The CDR3 DNA follows: TGTGCCAGCAGCTGGACTAGCGGGAGCCCCCACAATGAGCAGTTCTTC. Translated: CASSWTSGSPHNEQFF.

This clonotype was seen a few times. The chain carries TRBV12-3 or TRBV12-4 and TRBJ2-1; 8 bases line up with TRBD2. The CDR3 sequence is 14 residues long. V lost 7 bases to trimming and J lost 4 bases; unmatched junction nucleotides: 6. The CDR3 region has the DNA TGTGCCAGCACCCCTCGCGGGAGGTACAATGAGCAGTTCTTC. Translation gives CASTPRGRYNEQFF.

This clonotype was counted ten times or more. The chain carries TRBV11-2 and TRBJ2-1, with TRBD2 identical over 9 bases. The junction had 9 bases not matched to a gene; V was cut back by 1 base and J by 8 bases. The CDR3 has 16 amino acids. CDR1 is SGHAT and CDR2 is FQNNGV in the germline V gene. CDR3 sequence: CASSLASGIRIYEQFF. The CDR3 coding sequence is TGTGCCAGCAGCTTAGCTAGCGGGATCCGCATCTATGAGCAGTTCTTC.

This clonotype turned up a few times. The chain is built from TRBV20-1 and TRBJ2-5; tentative D call: TRBD2 (7 bases). CDR3 length: 14 residues. Trimming removed 5 bases from V and 2 bases from J, with 15 bases in between. The germline V gene has CDR1 DFQATT and CDR2 SNEGSKA (reference sequence). The CDR3 here is CSAPRGGAQETQYF. In nucleotides, the CDR3 is TGCAGTGCTCCTAGGGGGGGCGCGCAAGAGACCCAGTACTTC.

V and J are TRBV5-1 and TRBJ1-1; unclear D gene. Germline CDR1 is SGHRS and CDR2 is YFSETQ. V gave up 2 bases and J gave up 0 bases, with 5 bases separating them. This CDR3 spans 13 amino acids. CDR3 coding DNA: TGCGCCAGCAGCTTCAGCATGAACACTGAAGCTTTCTTT. It translates to CASSFSMNTEAFF.

This chain joins TRBV5-1 and TRBJ2-2; possibly TRBD2 for D (5 bases). Looked up from germline, CDR1 is SGHRS and CDR2 is YFSETQ. The CDR3 extends over 15 amino acids. V was trimmed by 4 bases and J by 0 bases, leaving 10 bases between them. The CDR3 here is CASSQDGTNTGELFF. The CDR3 DNA reads TGCGCCAGCAGCCAGGACGGGACGAACACCGGGGAGCTGTTTTTT.

The chain combines TRBV7-9 with TRBJ2-7, with 9 bases aligning to TRBD1. Germline assignment: CDR1 SEHNR and CDR2 FQNEAQ (reference sequence). The CDR3 totals 12 residues. Trimming took 4 bases from V and 9 from J; bases not matched to a gene: 4. The CDR3 nucleotides read TGTGCCAGCAGCTCCGGACAGGGGAGGCAGTACTTC. This sequence encodes CASSSGQGRQYF.

J is TRBJ2-7 and V is TRBV28, with no clear D. The germline CDR1 and CDR2 sequences are MDHEN and SYDVKM. CDR3 length: 12 amino acids. V was shortened by 6 bases and J by 3 bases, with 9 bases between the two germline ends. In DNA form, the CDR3 reads TGTGCCAGCAGCATACTTGGCTACGAGCAGTACTTC. Translated: CASSILGYEQYF. The whole variable domain, filled in from reference TRBV28 and TRBJ2-7, reads DVKVTQSSRYLVKRTGEKVFLECVQDMDHENMFWYRQDPGLGLRLIYFSYDVKMKEKGDIPEGYSVSREKKERFSLILESASTNQTSMYLCASSILGYEQYFGPGTRLTVT.

The chain uses TRBV29-1 and TRBJ2-3, with 8 bases aligning to TRBD2. The germline V gene encodes CDR1 SQVTM and CDR2 ANQGSEA. After removal of 5 bases from V and 1 base from J, the junction contained 2 bases not matched to a gene. The CDR3 runs 13 residues. CDR3 residues: CSVKTSGTDTQYF. CDR3 in DNA: TGCAGCGTTAAGACTAGCGGCACAGATACGCAGTATTTT.

This clonotype has only a few counts. The rearrangement links TRBV7-6 to TRBJ2-7; TRBD2 matches 9 bases. This CDR3 is built from 15 residues. V lost 5 bases to trimming and J lost 9 bases; unmatched junction nucleotides: 14. CDR1 is SGHVS, CDR2 FNYEAQ, per germline. DNA of the CDR3: TGTGCCAGCAGCCCTTCTTTACCGGGACTAGCCGGGCAGTACTTC. The encoded protein is CASSPSLPGLAGQYF.

CDR3 region: CASITPRGTGDEQYF. The CDR3 DNA reads as TGTGCCAGCATCACTCCCCGGGGGACAGGGGACGAGCAGTACTTC. This chain links TRBV6-5 with TRBJ2-7, with 10 positions matching TRBD1. The CDR3 has 15 amino acids. Per germline, CDR1 MNHEY and CDR2 SVGAGI. Unmatched junction bases numbered 11, after V lost 7 bases and J lost 5 bases.

This rearrangement joins TRBV12-3 or TRBV12-4 to TRBJ2-1, with a weak D call TRBD1 (5 bases). V was shortened by 3 bases and J by 8 bases, with 11 bases between the two germline ends. The CDR3 runs 13 residues. CDR3: CASSLPQGHEQFF. The CDR3 region has the DNA TGTGCCAGCAGTTTGCCGCAGGGCCATGAGCAGTTCTTC.

This clonotype was counted only a few times. The chain is built from TRBV5-4 and TRBJ2-5; 12 bases line up with TRBD2. CDR1 SGHNT and CDR2 YYREEE come from the germline V gene (reference sequence). Losses at the gene ends were 5 bases for V and 1 base for J; bases not matched to a gene: 6. The CDR3 has 16 amino acids. CDR3 protein: CASSPRTSGIQETQYF. The CDR3 coding sequence is TGTGCCAGCAGTCCCAGGACTAGCGGGATCCAAGAGACCCAGTACTTC.

This chain joins TRBV30 and TRBJ2-1; D is unresolved. The CDR3 has 13 residues. Looked up from germline, CDR1 is GTSNPN and CDR2 is SVGIG (reference sequence). V gave up 0 bases and J gave up 10 bases, with 13 bases separating them. CDR3 region: CAWSVLKFQEQFF. The CDR3 DNA sequence: TGTGCCTGGAGTGTACTCAAGTTCCAGGAGCAGTTCTTC. Based on the CDR3 plus reference TRBV30 and TRBJ2-1, the full variable domain is SQTIHQWPATLVQPVGSPLSLECTVEGTSNPNLYWYRQAAGRGLQLLFYSVGIGQISSEVPQNLSASRPQDRQFILSSKKLLLSDSGFYLCAWSVLKFQEQFFGPGTRLTVL.

Many counts were recorded for this clonotype. The gene calls are TRBV5-1 and TRBJ1-4, with a possible D match to TRBD1 (6 bases). The V gene's germline CDR1 is SGHRS and CDR2 YFSETQ. The CDR3 contains 15 residues. Trimming removed 4 bases at V and 6 bases at J, with 16 bases between. The DNA of the CDR3 is TGCGCCAGCAGCGATTTACAGGGAGGGGATGAAAAACTGTTTTTT. This translates into CASSDLQGGDEKLFF.